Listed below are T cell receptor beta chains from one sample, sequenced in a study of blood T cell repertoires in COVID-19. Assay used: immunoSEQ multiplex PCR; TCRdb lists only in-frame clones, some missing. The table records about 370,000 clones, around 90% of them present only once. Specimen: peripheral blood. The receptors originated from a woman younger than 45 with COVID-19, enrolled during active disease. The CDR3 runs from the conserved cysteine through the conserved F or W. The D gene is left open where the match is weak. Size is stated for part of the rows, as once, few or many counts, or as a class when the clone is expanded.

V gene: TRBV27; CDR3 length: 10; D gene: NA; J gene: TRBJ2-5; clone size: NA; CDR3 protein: CARPQGPGYF; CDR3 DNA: TGTGCCAGACCCCAGGGTCCTGGTTACTTC
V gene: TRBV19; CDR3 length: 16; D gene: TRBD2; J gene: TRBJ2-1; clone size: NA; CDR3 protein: CASTSTRRGGNNEQFF; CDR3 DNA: TGTGCCAGTACCTCAACCCGGCGGGGGGGCAACAATGAGCAGTTCTTC
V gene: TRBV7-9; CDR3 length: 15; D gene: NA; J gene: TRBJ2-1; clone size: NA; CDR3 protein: CASIMRTKSYNEQFF; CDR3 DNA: TGTGCCAGCATAATGCGCACCAAATCCTACAATGAGCAGTTCTTC
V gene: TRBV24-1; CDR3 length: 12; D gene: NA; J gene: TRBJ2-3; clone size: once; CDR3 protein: CATSDSINTQYF; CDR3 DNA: TGTGCCACCAGTGATTCCATCAATACGCAGTATTTT
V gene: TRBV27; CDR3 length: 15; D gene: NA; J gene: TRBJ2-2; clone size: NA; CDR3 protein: CASSPADWVAGELFF; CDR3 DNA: TGTGCCAGCAGTCCAGCGGACTGGGTGGCCGGGGAGCTGTTTTTT
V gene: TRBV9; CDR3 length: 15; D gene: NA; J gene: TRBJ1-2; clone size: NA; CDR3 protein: CATSIGEFPLEGYTF; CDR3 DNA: TGTGCCACCTCGATAGGCGAGTTTCCTCTAGAGGGCTACACCTTC
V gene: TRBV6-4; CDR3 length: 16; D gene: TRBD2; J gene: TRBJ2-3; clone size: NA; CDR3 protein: CASSKTSGRGTDTQYF; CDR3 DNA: TGTGCCAGCAGCAAGACTAGCGGGAGAGGTACAGATACGCAGTATTTT
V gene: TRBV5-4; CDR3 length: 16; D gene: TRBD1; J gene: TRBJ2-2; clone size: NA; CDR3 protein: CASSLSGTANTGELFF; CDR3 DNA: TGTGCCAGCAGCCTCTCCGGGACAGCAAACACCGGGGAGCTGTTTTTT
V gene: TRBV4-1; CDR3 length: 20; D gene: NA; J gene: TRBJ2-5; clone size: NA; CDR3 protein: CASSQVPRQGGRGRKETQYF; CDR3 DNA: TGCGCCAGCAGCCAAGTCCCCCGGCAGGGGGGACGCGGAAGAAAAGAGACCCAGTACTTC
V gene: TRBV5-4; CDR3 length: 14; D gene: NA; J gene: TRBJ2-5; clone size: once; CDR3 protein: CASSLRTDQETQYF; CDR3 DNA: TGTGCCAGCAGCTTGAGGACAGACCAAGAGACCCAGTACTTC
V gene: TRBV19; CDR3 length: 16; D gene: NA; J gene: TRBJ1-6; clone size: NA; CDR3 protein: CASRVQGRTSNSPLHF; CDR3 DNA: TGTGCCAGCCGAGTCCAGGGCAGGACTAGTAATTCACCCCTCCACTTT
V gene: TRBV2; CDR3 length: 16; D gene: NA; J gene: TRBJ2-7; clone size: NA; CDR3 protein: CASSDMVEGSSYEQYF; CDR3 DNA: TGTGCCAGCAGTGATATGGTAGAGGGCTCCTCCTACGAGCAGTACTTC
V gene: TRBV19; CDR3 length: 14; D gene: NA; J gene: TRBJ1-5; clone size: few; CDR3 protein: CASSLQGSNQPQHF; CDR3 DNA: TGTGCCAGTAGTCTACAGGGTAGCAATCAGCCCCAGCATTTT
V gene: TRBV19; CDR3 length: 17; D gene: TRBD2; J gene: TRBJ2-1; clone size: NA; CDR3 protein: CASSMAGGAAGTNEQFF; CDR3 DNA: TGTGCCAGTAGTATGGCCGGGGGTGCAGCGGGAACGAATGAGCAGTTCTTC
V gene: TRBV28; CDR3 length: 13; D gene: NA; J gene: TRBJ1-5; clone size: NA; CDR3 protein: CASSLYSNPPQHF; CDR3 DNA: TGTGCCAGCAGTTTATACAGTAATCCGCCCCAGCATTTT
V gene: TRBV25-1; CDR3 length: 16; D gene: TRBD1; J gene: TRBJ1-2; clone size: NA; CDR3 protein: CASSEQGVVANYGYTF; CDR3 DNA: TGTGCCAGCAGTGAACAGGGGGTAGTAGCTAACTATGGCTACACCTTC
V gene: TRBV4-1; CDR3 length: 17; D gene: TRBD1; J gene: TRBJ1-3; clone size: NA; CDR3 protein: CASSQGVVSGGGNTIYF; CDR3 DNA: TGCGCCAGCAGCCAAGGGGTGGTTTCAGGGGGTGGAAACACCATATATTTT
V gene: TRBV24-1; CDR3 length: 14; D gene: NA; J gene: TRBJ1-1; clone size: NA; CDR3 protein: CATSGQGSNTEAFF; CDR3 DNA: TGTGCCACCAGTGGTCAGGGTTCGAACACTGAAGCTTTCTTT
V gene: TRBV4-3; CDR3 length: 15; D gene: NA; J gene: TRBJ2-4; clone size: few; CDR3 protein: CASSQDTGTKNIQYF; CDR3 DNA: TGCGCCAGCAGCCAAGATACGGGAACCAAAAACATTCAGTACTTC
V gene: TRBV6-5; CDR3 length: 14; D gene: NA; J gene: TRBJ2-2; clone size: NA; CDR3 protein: CASIGGLDTGELFF; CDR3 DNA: TGTGCCAGCATAGGCGGGTTAGACACCGGGGAGCTGTTTTTT
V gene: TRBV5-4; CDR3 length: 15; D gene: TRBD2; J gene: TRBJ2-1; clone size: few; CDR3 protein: CASTSGRAWYNEQFF; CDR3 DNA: TGTGCCAGCACCAGCGGGAGAGCGTGGTACAATGAGCAGTTCTTC
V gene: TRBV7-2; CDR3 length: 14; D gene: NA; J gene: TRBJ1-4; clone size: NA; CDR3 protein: CASSRTVNNEKLFF; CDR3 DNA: TGTGCCAGCAGCCGGACAGTAAATAATGAAAAACTGTTTTTT
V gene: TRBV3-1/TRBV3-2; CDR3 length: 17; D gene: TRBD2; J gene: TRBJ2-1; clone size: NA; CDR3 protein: CASSLRTSGGPTGEQFF; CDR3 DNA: TGTGCCAGCAGCCTACGAACTAGCGGGGGCCCCACGGGTGAGCAGTTCTTC
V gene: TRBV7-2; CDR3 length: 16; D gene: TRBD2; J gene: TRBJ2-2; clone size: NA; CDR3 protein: CASSVTAGIVTGELFF; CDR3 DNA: TGTGCCAGCAGCGTCACAGCGGGGATAGTGACCGGGGAGCTGTTTTTT
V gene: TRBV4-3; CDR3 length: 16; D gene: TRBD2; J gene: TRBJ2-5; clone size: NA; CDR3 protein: CASSQESSGVLETQYF; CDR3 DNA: TGCGCCAGCAGCCAAGAGAGTAGCGGGGTGTTAGAGACCCAGTACTTC
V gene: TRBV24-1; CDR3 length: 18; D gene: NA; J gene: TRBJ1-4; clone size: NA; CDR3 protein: CATSDLVRDARPNEKLFF; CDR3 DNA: TGTGCCACCAGTGATTTGGTCAGGGATGCTAGGCCTAATGAAAAACTGTTTTTT
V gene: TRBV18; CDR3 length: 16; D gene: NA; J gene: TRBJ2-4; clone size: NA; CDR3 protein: CASSPQMGGGENIQYF; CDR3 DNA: TGTGCCAGCTCACCCCAAATGGGGGGAGGCGAAAACATTCAGTACTTC
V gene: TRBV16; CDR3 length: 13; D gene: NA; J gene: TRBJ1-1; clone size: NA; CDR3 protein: CASSQGRNTEAFF; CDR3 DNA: TGTGCCAGCAGCCAAGGGAGGAACACTGAAGCTTTCTTT
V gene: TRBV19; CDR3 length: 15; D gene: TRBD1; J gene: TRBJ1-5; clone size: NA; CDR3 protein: CASSGTGGRNQPQHF; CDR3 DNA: TGTGCCAGTTCCGGGACAGGGGGCCGCAATCAGCCCCAGCATTTT
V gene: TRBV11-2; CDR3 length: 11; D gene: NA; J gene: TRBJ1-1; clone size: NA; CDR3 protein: CASRAGTEAFF; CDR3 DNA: TGTGCCAGCAGGGCGGGCACTGAAGCTTTCTTT
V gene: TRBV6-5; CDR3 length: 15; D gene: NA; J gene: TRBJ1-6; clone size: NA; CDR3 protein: CASSPAEIRNSPLHF; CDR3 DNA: TGTGCCAGCAGTCCAGCAGAGATCAGGAATTCACCCCTCCACTTT
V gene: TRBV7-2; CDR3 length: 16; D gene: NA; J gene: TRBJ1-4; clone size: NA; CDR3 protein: CASSPTGGAYNEKLFF; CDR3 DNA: TGTGCCAGCTCTCCCACCGGAGGGGCCTATAATGAAAAACTGTTTTTT
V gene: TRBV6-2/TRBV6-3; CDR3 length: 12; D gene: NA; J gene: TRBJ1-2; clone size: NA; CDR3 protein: CASSYLSLGYTF; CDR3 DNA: TGTGCCAGCAGTTATTTGTCACTCGGCTACACCTTC
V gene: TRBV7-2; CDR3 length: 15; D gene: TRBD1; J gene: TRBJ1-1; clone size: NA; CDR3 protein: CASSLNSGQYTEAFF; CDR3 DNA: TGTGCCAGCAGCTTAAATTCGGGACAGTACACTGAAGCTTTCTTT
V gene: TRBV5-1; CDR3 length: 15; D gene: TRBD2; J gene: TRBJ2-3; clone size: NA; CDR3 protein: CASSLDGGRGDTQYF; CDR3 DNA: TGCGCCAGCAGCTTGGATGGCGGGAGAGGCGATACGCAGTATTTT
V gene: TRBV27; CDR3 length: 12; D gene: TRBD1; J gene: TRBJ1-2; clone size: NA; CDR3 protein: CASSQGGRGYTF; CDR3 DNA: TGTGCCAGCAGTCAAGGGGGCCGTGGCTACACCTTC
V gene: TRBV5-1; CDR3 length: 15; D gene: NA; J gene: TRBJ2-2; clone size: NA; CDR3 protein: CASSLDPGNTGELFF; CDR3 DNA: TGCGCCAGCAGCTTGGATCCAGGGAATACCGGGGAGCTGTTTTTT
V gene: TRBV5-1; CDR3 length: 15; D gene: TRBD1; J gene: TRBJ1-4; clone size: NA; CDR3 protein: CASSAGGTGNEKLFF; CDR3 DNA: TGCGCCAGCAGCGCCGGGGGGACAGGTAATGAAAAACTGTTTTTT
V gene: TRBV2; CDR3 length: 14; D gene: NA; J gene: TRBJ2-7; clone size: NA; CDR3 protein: CASSDTSSSYEQYF; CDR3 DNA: TGTGCCAGCAGTGATACATCCAGCTCCTACGAGCAGTACTTC
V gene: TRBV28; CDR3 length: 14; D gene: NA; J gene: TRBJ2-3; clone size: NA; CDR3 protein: CASRRGTFTDTQYF; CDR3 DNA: TGTGCCAGCAGACGTGGGACTTTCACAGATACGCAGTATTTT
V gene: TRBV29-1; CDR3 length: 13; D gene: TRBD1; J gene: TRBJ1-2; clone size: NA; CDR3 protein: CSVGDRGLYGYTF; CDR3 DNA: TGCAGCGTTGGGGACAGGGGACTCTATGGCTACACCTTC
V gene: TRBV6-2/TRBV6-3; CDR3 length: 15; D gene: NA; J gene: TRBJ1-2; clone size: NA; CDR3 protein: CASSYSPRQPPGYTF; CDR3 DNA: TGTGCCAGCAGTTACTCACCCCGACAGCCTCCGGGCTACACCTTC
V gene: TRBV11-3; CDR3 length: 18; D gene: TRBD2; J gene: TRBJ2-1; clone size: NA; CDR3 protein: CASSDYLAARASRSEQFF; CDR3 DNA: TGTGCCAGCAGCGACTACCTAGCGGCGAGGGCGAGTCGTAGTGAGCAGTTCTTC